Presented here are 28 T cell receptor beta chains from one specimen sequenced in a study of cytomegalovirus exposure and HLA in healthy donors. PCR employed 60 Vbeta and 13 Jbeta primers. The data were produced by immunoSEQ multiplex PCR, yet TCRdb's version contains in-frame clones alone and is incomplete. In the table there are over 110,000 clones, roughly 80% of which are singletons. The sequenced sample consisted of PBMCs. These receptors were taken from a man between 40 and 49 years old in good health and CMV-seronegative.

This chain joins TRBV7-3 and TRBJ2-3, with 10 bases lining up with TRBD1. V was pared by 1 base and J by 8 bases, with 9 bases of the junction left unmatched. The germline V gene has CDR1 SGHTA and CDR2 FQGTGA. The CDR3 covers 16 residues. In nucleotides, the CDR3 is TGTGCCAGCAGCTTAAGGGGACAGGGGTTTTTGGGTACGCAGTATTTT. This translates into CASSLRGQGFLGTQYF.

The V call is TRBV7-3, the J call TRBJ2-7; D is ambiguous. This CDR3 contains 12 residues. Germline lookup yields CDR1 SGHTA and CDR2 FQGTGA. V was pared by 5 bases and J by 9 bases, with 14 bases between. The chain's CDR3 is CASSERTGSQYF. The CDR3 coding sequence is TGTGCCAGCAGCGAGAGAACCGGGTCGCAGTACTTC.

The chain couples TRBV6-4 to TRBJ1-1; 8 bases fit TRBD1. This CDR3 is built from 15 residues. V lost 4 bases to trimming and J lost 4 bases; unmatched junction nucleotides: 8. CDR1 is MRHNA and CDR2 is SNTAGT in the germline V gene. The CDR3 nucleotides read TGTGCCAGCAGTGTCACAGGGGGGGGGCCCACTGAAGCTTTCTTT. Its protein product is CASSVTGGGPTEAFF.

The chain has TRBV7-9 and TRBJ1-1; 7 bases fit TRBD1. The CDR3 runs to 17 residues. Looked up from germline, CDR1 is SEHNR and CDR2 is FQNEAQ (reference sequence). Germline trimming cut 4 bases from V and 5 bases from J; bases unmatched to any gene: 16. In nucleotides, the CDR3 is TGTGCCAGCAGCTCCCTCACAGGGGCCAAGCAAGGGACTGAAGCTTTCTTT. Protein: CASSSLTGAKQGTEAFF.

The V and J genes are TRBV6-1 and TRBJ2-1; 8 positions agree with TRBD1. Germline loops: CDR1 MNHNS, CDR2 SASEGT. Unmatched junction bases numbered 9, after V lost 7 bases and J lost 4 bases. This CDR3 is built from 15 residues. Here the CDR3 DNA reads TGTGCCAGCAAGGACCCGGGACAGGTTTACAATGAGCAGTTCTTC. Protein product: CASKDPGQVYNEQFF.

V usage is TRBV5-1 and J usage is TRBJ1-4, with 7 bases identical to TRBD1. The CDR3 extends over 14 amino acids. CDR1 SGHRS and CDR2 YFSETQ come from the germline V gene. J lost 4 bases, V lost 2 bases, and 2 bases had no gene match. The CDR3 loop reads CASSFGTDNEKLFF. The CDR3, as DNA: TGCGCCAGCAGCTTCGGGACAGATAATGAAAAACTGTTTTTT.

This clone appeared a few times. V gene TRBV6-4 combines with J gene TRBJ2-2; a possible D gene is TRBD1 (6 bases). Looked up from germline, CDR1 is MRHNA and CDR2 is SNTAGT. The ends were cut back, 5 bases at V and 3 bases at J, with 10 bases in the middle. The CDR3 loop spans 14 amino acids. The CDR3 region is CASSLRGDTGELFF. The CDR3 DNA follows: TGTGCCAGCAGTCTCAGGGGAGACACCGGGGAGCTGTTTTTT.

This clone has only one observation. The V call is TRBV7-7, the J call TRBJ2-1; 10 positions match TRBD2. V shed 0 bases and J 2 bases; nucleotides not matched to a gene: 13. In germline, CDR1 is SSHAT, CDR2 FNYEAQ (reference sequence). This CDR3 comprises 20 residues. CDR3 nucleotide sequence: TGTGCCAGCAGCTTAGCGCCGAGCCAGCGGGGGGGCTCGCCCTACAATGAGCAGTTCTTC. Amino acid sequence: CASSLAPSQRGGSPYNEQFF.

This clone was seen more than once but under ten times. The gene calls are TRBV18 and TRBJ1-4; D is undetermined. Trimming removed 3 bases from V and 7 bases from J, with 12 bases in between. Germline lookup yields CDR1 KGHSH and CDR2 LQKENI. The CDR3 runs to 14 residues. CDR3 amino acids: CASSPSREIEKLFF. The CDR3, as DNA: TGTGCCAGCTCACCTAGCCGGGAGATTGAAAAACTGTTTTTT. Supplemented by reference TRBV18 and TRBJ1-4, the full variable domain reads NAGVMQNPRHLVRRRGQEARLRCSPMKGHSHVYWYRQLPEEGLKFMVYLQKENIIDESGMPKERFSAEFPKEGPSILRIQQVVRGDSAAYFCASSPSREIEKLFFGSGTQLSVL.

This clone was picked up a small number of times. The chain couples TRBV14 to TRBJ1-1; D unclear. Germline V gives CDR1 SGHDN, CDR2 FVKESK. This CDR3 region has 17 residues. Trimming removed 4 bases at V and 0 bases at J, with 18 bases between. The CDR3 reads CASSPRSLLELNTEAFF. The CDR3 nucleotides are TGTGCCAGCAGCCCCAGATCACTTTTGGAGTTGAACACTGAAGCTTTCTTT. The whole variable domain, remainder taken from reference TRBV14 and TRBJ1-1, is EAGVTQFPSHSVIEKGQTVTLRCDPISGHDNLYWYRRVMGKEIKFLLHFVKESKQDESGMPNNRFLAERTGGTYSTLKVQPAELEDSGVYFCASSPRSLLELNTEAFFGQGTRLTVV.

This chain uses TRBV5-1 with TRBJ1-1; possible D gene TRBD1, 6 bases. The germline V gene has CDR1 SGHRS and CDR2 YFSETQ. The CDR3 is 13 amino acids. V was clipped by 2 bases and J by 5 bases, with 10 bases between them. The CDR3 bases are TGCGCCAGCAGCTTCAGGGGTAGTACTGAAGCTTTCTTT. It is translated as CASSFRGSTEAFF.

This clone has just a few counts. J is TRBJ2-7 and V is TRBV5-1; TRBD1 matches at 7 bases. After removal of 4 bases from V and 2 bases from J, the junction contained 6 bases not matched to a gene. CDR1 is SGHRS and CDR2 is YFSETQ in the germline V gene. The length of the CDR3 is 14 residues. CDR3 nucleotides: TGCGCCAGCAGCAAAGGGGACAGACCCTACGAGCAGTACTTC. Translation gives CASSKGDRPYEQYF.

This clone was picked up a small number of times. The V gene is TRBV4-1, the J gene TRBJ2-3, with 11 bases aligning to TRBD2. CDR3 length: 17 residues. The trim removed 0 bases at V and 1 base at J, leaving 3 bases unmatched. Per germline, CDR1 MGHRA and CDR2 YSYEKL. CDR3 loop: CASSQDLAGGGTDTQYF. CDR3 DNA: TGCGCCAGCAGCCAAGATCTAGCGGGGGGAGGCACAGATACGCAGTATTTT.

The chain uses TRBV7-2 and TRBJ1-1; 7 bases are a match to TRBD1. The V and J ends lost 1 base and 4 bases, in that order; junction bases with no gene match: 12. Germline V lookup: CDR1 SGHTA, CDR2 FQGNSA. The CDR3 sequence is 17 residues long. CDR3: CASSLGRDRGRGTEAFF. Here the CDR3 DNA reads TGTGCCAGCAGCTTAGGCCGGGACAGAGGGAGAGGCACTGAAGCTTTCTTT.

The gene calls are TRBV9 and TRBJ2-7, with TRBD1 matching 7 bases. V lost 3 bases and J lost 0; bases outside the gene matches: 6. The CDR3 is 15 residues long. Germline V CDR1 and CDR2: SGDLS, YYNGEE. DNA of the CDR3: TGTGCCAGCAGCGAGGGGGCAGGTCCCTCCTACGAGCAGTACTTC. Translated: CASSEGAGPSYEQYF. The whole variable domain, filled in from reference TRBV9 and TRBJ2-7, reads DSGVTQTPKHLITATGQRVTLRCSPRSGDLSVYWYQQSLDQGLQFLIQYYNGEERAKGNILERFSAQQFPDLHSELNLSSLELGDSALYFCASSEGAGPSYEQYFGPGTRLTVT.

Notes on this clone: Different DNA sequences within this sample yield the same CDR3. This sequence joins TRBV19 and TRBJ2-2; the D is unclear. The CDR3 is made up of 12 amino acids. Trimming stripped 7 bases from V and 2 bases from J, with 5 bases between. The V gene's germline CDR1 is LNHDA and CDR2 SQIVND (reference sequence). CDR3 sequence: CASNLNTGELFF. DNA for the CDR3: TGTGCCAGTAATCTAAACACCGGGGAGCTGTTTTTT.

This clone was counted only a few times. The chain has TRBV19 and TRBJ1-1, with D maybe TRBD1 (6 bases). Looked up from germline, CDR1 is LNHDA and CDR2 is SQIVND (reference sequence). This CDR3 has 15 residues. V dropped 7 bases and J dropped 1 base, with 16 bases sitting between them. CDR3 DNA sequence: TGTGCCAGTACCAAAACGGGGGGCCAGAACACTGAAGCTTTCTTT. The encoded protein is CASTKTGGQNTEAFF.

This clone was counted only a few times. CDR3 loop: CAISALSYEQYF. The CDR3 region has the DNA TGTGCCATCAGTGCCCTCTCTTACGAGCAGTACTTC. V is TRBV10-3 and J is TRBJ2-7; D not certain. The CDR3 contains 12 residues. Germline assignment: CDR1 ENHRY and CDR2 SYGVKD. V was cut by 4 bases and J by 4 bases, with 8 bases left in between.

The CDR3 bases are TGTGCCAGCAGCCCGGGACAGATCTATGGCTACACCTTC. Translated, it gives CASSPGQIYGYTF. The chain recombines TRBV7-2 with TRBJ1-2, with 7 bases lining up with TRBD1. Germline CDR1 SGHTA, CDR2 FQGNSA. V lost 5 bases to trimming and J lost 4 bases; unmatched junction nucleotides: 4. The CDR3 runs to 13 residues.

The chain employs TRBV5-1 and TRBJ1-4; D gene ambiguous. CDR1 and CDR2 (germline): SGHRS, YFSETQ. Trimming removed 0 bases at V and 10 bases at J, with 7 bases between. The CDR3 has 12 amino acids. The CDR3, as DNA: TGCGCCAGCAGCTTGGGTTCCGGAAAACTGTTTTTT. The encoded protein is CASSLGSGKLFF. Using reference TRBV5-1 and TRBJ1-4 for the parts outside the CDR3, the full variable domain is KAGVTQTPRYLIKTRGQQVTLSCSPISGHRSVSWYQQTPGQGLQFLFEYFSETQRNKGNFPGRFSGRQFSNSRSEMNVSTLELGDSALYLCASSLGSGKLFFGSGTQLSVL.

The chain joins TRBV19 to TRBJ2-5, with D possibly TRBD2 on 6 matching bases. The CDR3 runs to 12 residues. Germline V gene sequence: CDR1 LNHDA, CDR2 SQIVND (reference sequence). Trimming shortened V by 7 bases and J by 5 bases, and 11 bases separated the two germline ends. The CDR3 region has the DNA TGTGCCAGTACCGCCCGGGGGGAGACCCAGTACTTC. This encodes CASTARGETQYF.

In the case of this clone: Additional DNA sequences in this sample encode the identical CDR3. The chain has TRBV7-2 and TRBJ1-6, with 9 bases lining up with TRBD1. Germline V lookup: CDR1 SGHTA, CDR2 FQGNSA. The CDR3 runs 15 residues. The junction had 3 bases not matched to a gene; V was cut back by 0 bases and J by 9 bases. The CDR3 bases are TGTGCCAGCAGCTTAGCAACAGGGGGCACTTCACCCCTCCACTTT. Translation: CASSLATGGTSPLHF.

V usage is TRBV28 and J usage is TRBJ1-1; 7 positions agree with TRBD1. The junction had 7 bases not matched to a gene; V was cut back by 4 bases and J by 8 bases. Per germline, CDR1 MDHEN and CDR2 SYDVKM. CDR3 length: 13 residues. Here the CDR3 reads CASSSYDRDEAFF. The CDR3, as DNA: TGTGCCAGCAGTTCCTACGACAGGGACGAAGCTTTCTTT.

V and J are TRBV5-6 and TRBJ1-1; 9 nucleotides align to TRBD1. The CDR3 covers 15 residues. Germline loops: CDR1 SGHDT, CDR2 YYEEEE. The V gene end was trimmed by 3 bases and the J gene end by 4 bases; junction bases not matched to a gene: 7. Written as DNA, the CDR3 is TGTGCCAGCAGCTCACCGGGACAGGGCGGCACTGAAGCTTTCTTT. Translation: CASSSPGQGGTEAFF.

This chain uses TRBV5-1 with TRBJ1-1; no reliable D call. The V end was cut by 5 bases, the J end by 0 bases, with 8 bases between. This CDR3 comprises 13 residues. The germline V gene has CDR1 SGHRS and CDR2 YFSETQ. The CDR3 spells CASSPVVNTEAFF. For the CDR3, the DNA is TGCGCCAGCAGTCCTGTCGTGAACACTGAAGCTTTCTTT.

This clone was found once. This chain uses TRBV5-4 with TRBJ1-1, with D unclear. Per the germline V gene, CDR1 is SGHNT and CDR2 is YYREEE (reference sequence). This CDR3 contains 16 residues. Trimming cost V 4 bases and J 1 base, with 17 bases left between them. As DNA, the CDR3 is TGTGCCAGCAGCCCAGTTGGCAGGAAATCGAACACTGAAGCTTTCTTT. Translation: CASSPVGRKSNTEAFF.

The chain links TRBV18 to TRBJ1-1, with D tentatively TRBD1 (6 bases). Germline CDR1 reads KGHSH; CDR2 reads LQKENI. CDR3 length: 15 residues. The V and J ends lost 6 bases and 0 bases respectively, with 14 bases between them. CDR3 nucleotide sequence: TGTGCCAGCTCTACAGCAGGGGTTATGAACACTGAAGCTTTCTTT. Encoded protein: CASSTAGVMNTEAFF.

The chain uses TRBV9 and TRBJ1-1; D remains unclear. With 0 bases removed from V and 5 bases from J, the gap between germline ends came to 11 bases. From germline, CDR1 is SGDLS and CDR2 YYNGEE. There are 14 residues in the CDR3. The chain's CDR3 is CASSVGSWRTEAFF. The CDR3 DNA reads TGTGCCAGCAGCGTAGGGAGTTGGAGAACTGAAGCTTTCTTT.